This T cell receptor (beta chain) was sequenced for a study of T cell responses to AZD1222 COVID-19 vaccine. General study results and limits: Nearly half of spike-specific TCRs reportedly go after variant regions that carry no mutations. CD4 TCRs associated with vaccination spanned spike, dominating at 160-218 and 743-854. Once two AZD1222 doses were given, Spike-specific TCR breadth and depth went up. Clonal diversity may have been underestimated in mostly white British donors.

The V end lost 6 bases, the J end lost 9 bases, and 8 bases lay between the germline ends. The CDR3 has 11 residues. CDR1 and CDR2 (germline): SNHLY, FYNNEI. Repertoires were generated with immunoSEQ multiplex PCR, while TCRdb's copy carries only in-frame clones and drops some. The data hold tens of thousands of clones, with around 88% observed a single time. A remark on this clone: Antigen unknown.

The input for sequencing was peripheral blood, taken on day 0 of MenACWY control vaccination. The rearrangement joins TRBV2 to TRBJ1-4; D possibly corresponds to TRBD1 (5 bases). The TCR was taken from an adult in good health. The CDR3 DNA reads TGTGCCAGCAGCTTGGACAAAAAACTGTTTTTT. This sequence encodes CASSLDKKLFF.